This T cell receptor (beta chain) appears in the sequencing data of a study of T cell repertoires in cytomegalovirus infection. In this sample, this clonotype turned up many times. With 1 base removed from V and 2 bases from J, the gap between germline ends came to 15 bases. The CDR3 covers 16 residues. CDR1 and CDR2 from the germline V gene are SGHAT and FQNNGV. TCRdb passed the reads through MiXCR, listing each CDR3 protein once. Among just over 150,000 distinct CDR3 sequences listed, 23% were seen once. The chain couples TRBV11-2 to TRBJ2-7; D unresolved. The sample taken for sequencing was PBMCs. The sequence came from a human donor in good health (CMV status not recorded). Some clones in this sample may be carry-over from other donors' samples. The CDR3 is CASSLGLVEGAYEQYF. CDR3 coding DNA: TGTGCCAGCAGCTTAGGGCTGGTGGAAGGAGCCTACGAGCAGTACTTC.